Below are 24 T cell receptor beta chains sequenced from a single sample in a study of T cells in Graves' hyperthyroidism and ophthalmopathy. Researchers amplified the TCR beta CDR3 regions from RNA transcripts. A first-round RT-PCR of the TCR CDR3 used the HTBI primer set. TCRdb re-analysed the multiplex PCR reads in MiXCR, keeping a single row per CDR3 protein. The sample has hundreds of thousands of distinct CDR3 sequences; 22% are singletons. The sequenced sample was blood. The receptors here all came from a woman in her 70s with Graves' ophthalmopathy.

In its sample, this clonotype was seen a few times. The gene calls are TRBV30 and TRBJ1-5; 9 bases fit TRBD1. The germline V gene has CDR1 GTSNPN and CDR2 SVGIG (reference sequence). This CDR3 spans 14 amino acids. J lost 6 bases, V lost 2 bases, and 5 bases had no gene match. In nucleotides, the CDR3 is TGTGCCTGGAGTTCCGGACAGGGGTTTCAGCCCCAGCATTTT. It encodes CAWSSGQGFQPQHF.

About this clonotype itself: A far larger clone is only one base removed, so a read error is likely. Here the CDR3 DNA reads TGTGCCAGCAGTTATAGCAATCAGCCCCAGCGTTTT. It codes for CASSYSNQPQRF. The gene calls are TRBV12-3 or TRBV12-4 and TRBJ1-5, with unresolved D. CDR3 length: 12 amino acids.

This clonotype was recorded at least ten times. V usage is TRBV30 and J usage is TRBJ1-2; tentatively, D is TRBD1 (6 bases). The germline V and J ends were trimmed by 3 bases and 3 bases, with 11 bases remaining between them. The CDR3 is made up of 13 amino acids. The germline gives CDR1 GTSNPN, CDR2 SVGIG (reference sequence). CDR3 nucleotide sequence: TGTGCCTGGAGGGACAGCCCCTACTATGGCTACACCTTC. It specifies CAWRDSPYYGYTF. The entire variable domain, with the rest obtained from reference TRBV30 and TRBJ1-2, is as follows: SQTIHQWPATLVQPVGSPLSLECTVEGTSNPNLYWYRQAAGRGLQLLFYSVGIGQISSEVPQNLSASRPQDRQFILSSKKLLLSDSGFYLCAWRDSPYYGYTFGSGTRLTVV.

Remarks on this clonotype: One end of the junction is discordant with germline, which a read error may explain. This chain's CDR3 is CANSAGQGADQPQHF. The CDR3 DNA is TGTGCCAACAGTGCGGGACAGGGGGCGGATCAGCCCCAGCATTTT. The chain recombines TRBV12-3 or TRBV12-4 with TRBJ1-5, with 12 bases aligning to TRBD1. The CDR3 covers 15 residues.

In its sample, this clonotype was seen many times. The chain recombines TRBV12-3 or TRBV12-4 with TRBJ1-3; D unclear. Trimming took 7 bases from V and 0 from J, leaving 7 bases between them. The CDR3 spans 13 residues. The CDR3 DNA follows: TGTGCCAGCACCGTATCCTCTGGAAACACCATATATTTT. Translating gives CASTVSSGNTIYF.

V is TRBV7-3 and J is TRBJ2-1; TRBD2 matches at 12 bases. CDR1 and CDR2 from the germline V gene are SGHTA and FQGTGA. The CDR3 has 19 amino acids. Unmatched junction bases numbered 11, after V lost 5 bases and J lost 0 bases. The CDR3 here is CASSPSPATSGSSYNEQFF. The CDR3 bases are TGTGCCAGCAGCCCATCACCCGCGACTAGCGGGAGCTCCTACAATGAGCAGTTCTTC.

The chain has TRBV20-1 and TRBJ2-2; tentatively, D is TRBD1 (6 bases). Germline V gene lookup returns CDR1 DFQATT and CDR2 SNEGSKA (reference sequence). V shed 4 bases and J shed 6 bases, with 15 bases lying between them. CDR3 length equals 14 residues. Here the CDR3 reads CSAKKQGIAGELFF. The CDR3 region has the DNA TGCAGTGCTAAGAAACAGGGTATTGCCGGGGAGCTGTTTTTT.

The rearrangement links TRBV7-9 to TRBJ1-5, with 9 bases fitting TRBD1. This CDR3 comprises 16 residues. In germline, CDR1 is SEHNR, CDR2 FQNEAQ (reference sequence). Trimming removed 5 bases from V and 6 bases from J; junction bases left unmatched: 11. The chain's CDR3 is CASSQSPQGAAQPQHF. The CDR3 region has the DNA TGTGCCAGCAGCCAATCCCCACAGGGGGCGGCTCAGCCCCAGCATTTT.

This clonotype was observed many times. The junction shows a germline mismatch at one end, possibly a read error. The chain combines TRBV7-7 with TRBJ2-5; 9 bases align to TRBD1. Germline V lookup: CDR1 SSHAT, CDR2 FNYEAQ (reference sequence). The CDR3 is 15 amino acids. The CDR3, as DNA: TGTGCTAGCAGCCCTGGGACAGGGCGGATAGAGACCCAGTACTTC. It specifies CASSPGTGRIETQYF.

This clonotype has at least ten counts. This chain links TRBV10-3 with TRBJ2-5; 14 bases align to TRBD2. V lost 0 bases and J lost 5; bases outside the gene matches: 5. The CDR3 is made up of 17 amino acids. Germline V gene lookup returns CDR1 ENHRY and CDR2 SYGVKD. CDR3 coding DNA: TGTGCCATCAGTGAGTCCCGTCGGACTAGCGGGAGGGAGACCCAGTACTTC. Translated, it gives CAISESRRTSGRETQYF.

The rearrangement joins TRBV12-3 or TRBV12-4 to TRBJ2-5; D call uncertain. Trimming left V 9 bases short and J 0 bases short, with 11 bases between. The CDR3 runs 13 residues. CDR3 bases: TGTGCCAGTCTGAAGTCCGACCAAGAGACCCAGTACTTC. Its protein product is CASLKSDQETQYF.

The chain couples TRBV19 to TRBJ1-3; D possibly corresponds to TRBD1 (6 bases). The CDR3 contains 15 residues. Germline V CDR1 and CDR2: LNHDA, SQIVND (reference sequence). The ends were cut back, 0 bases at V and 1 base at J, with 7 bases in the middle. The DNA for the CDR3 is TGTGCCAGTAGTATAGAGGGGGCATCTGGAAACACCATATATTTT. It is translated as CASSIEGASGNTIYF.

The V and J genes are TRBV28 and TRBJ2-2; 9 bases map to TRBD1. The germline V gene encodes CDR1 MDHEN and CDR2 SYDVKM. This CDR3 is built from 13 residues. J gave up 9 bases and V 6 bases, and 5 bases lay outside the gene matches. The CDR3 region has the DNA TGTGCCAGCAGACGGACAGGGGACAGGGAGCTGTTTTTT. It yields the protein CASRRTGDRELFF.

This clonotype was observed a handful of times. This chain links TRBV7-2 with TRBJ2-3; D is unclear. V was clipped by 0 bases and J by 5 bases, with 9 bases between them. The CDR3 is 14 amino acids. Germline V gene lookup returns CDR1 SGHTA and CDR2 FQGNSA. CDR3 protein: CASSLATKGDTQYF. Here the CDR3 DNA reads TGTGCCAGCAGCTTAGCAACTAAGGGAGATACGCAGTATTTT.

The rearrangement uses TRBV7-2 and TRBJ1-2, with 12 bases that match TRBD1. The V gene's germline CDR1 is SGHTA and CDR2 FQGNSA. This CDR3 is 16 amino acids long. Trimming cost V 2 bases and J 2 bases; bases outside gene matches: 3. This CDR3 is CASSLTGTGGNYGYTF. In DNA form, the CDR3 reads TGTGCCAGCAGCTTAACCGGGACAGGGGGCAACTATGGCTACACCTTC.

V usage is TRBV6-2 or TRBV6-3 and J usage is TRBJ2-7, with TRBD1 matching over 7 bases. CDR1 is MNHEY, CDR2 SVGEGT, per germline. Unmatched junction bases numbered 7, after V lost 5 bases and J lost 3 bases. The CDR3 runs to 14 residues. This CDR3 is CASSDWDSYYEQYF. The DNA for the CDR3 is TGTGCCAGCAGTGACTGGGACAGCTACTACGAGCAGTACTTC.

The V call is TRBV18, the J call TRBJ1-6; weak D call: TRBD1 (5 bases). CDR1 and CDR2 (germline): KGHSH, LQKENI. Between the trimmed V and J ends, which lost 0 bases and 7 bases, there was a span of 13 bases. The CDR3 contains 16 residues. The CDR3 region has the DNA TGTGCCAGCTCACCACCGGTGGGGCAGCTGAATTCACCCCTCCACTTT. It yields the protein CASSPPVGQLNSPLHF.

This clonotype was observed at least ten times. The chain uses TRBV12-3 or TRBV12-4 and TRBJ2-1, with 12 nucleotides matching TRBD1. There are 15 residues in the CDR3. Trimming at V came to 7 bases and at J to 7 bases, leaving 8 bases not matched to a gene. The chain's CDR3 is CASTRGTGGLNEQFF. CDR3 sequence (DNA): TGTGCCAGCACCCGGGGGACAGGGGGCCTGAATGAGCAGTTCTTC.

V gene TRBV30 combines with J gene TRBJ2-3; 7 bases align to TRBD2. This CDR3 has 15 amino acids. Unmatched junction bases numbered 11, after V lost 2 bases and J lost 6 bases. CDR1 is GTSNPN, CDR2 SVGIG, per germline (reference sequence). As DNA, the CDR3 is TGTGCCTGGAGTCTTCGACTAGCTTTATGGGATACGCAGTATTTT. Its translation is CAWSLRLALWDTQYF.

As concerns this clonotype: A read error may produce the germline difference seen at one junction end. This chain joins TRBV20-1 and TRBJ2-7; 8 positions match TRBD2. This CDR3 has 17 amino acids. Germline CDR1 DFQATT, CDR2 SNEGSKA (reference sequence). The CDR3 here is CSARDSAAGGGRYGQYF. The CDR3 coding sequence is TGCAGTGCTAGAGATAGCGCGGCGGGGGGAGGCCGGTACGGGCAGTACTTC.

The chain employs TRBV7-8 and TRBJ2-7; D call uncertain. The germline CDR1 and CDR2 sequences are SGHVS and FQNEAQ. V shed 0 bases and J shed 2 bases, with 8 bases lying between them. This CDR3 has 14 residues. The DNA for the CDR3 is TGTGCCAGCAGCTTAGCGACCCCCCCCTACGAGCAGTACTTC. Translation gives CASSLATPPYEQYF.

This clonotype was observed a few times. This chain joins TRBV9 and TRBJ2-5; D call uncertain. The CDR3 loop spans 14 amino acids. The V gene lost 0 bases and the J gene lost 5 bases, with 11 bases spanning the gap. Germline V CDR1 and CDR2: SGDLS, YYNGEE. The CDR3, as DNA: TGTGCCAGCAGCGTAGGATCAGGTTGGGAGACCCAGTACTTC. The encoded protein is CASSVGSGWETQYF.

This clonotype was counted ten times or more. The chain carries TRBV27 and TRBJ1-1; 8 nucleotides agree with TRBD1. The ends lost 4 bases at V and 0 bases at J; junction bases unmatched: 4. The CDR3 length is 15 residues. In germline, CDR1 is MNHEY, CDR2 SMNVEV (reference sequence). The CDR3 DNA follows: TGTGCCAGCAGTTCAAGGACAGGGATGAACACTGAAGCTTTCTTT. This codes for CASSSRTGMNTEAFF.

The J gene is TRBJ2-3, the V gene TRBV7-9; no reliable D call. Trimming pared 5 bases from V and 2 bases from J, leaving 11 bases between. Germline-derived CDR1 and CDR2 are SEHNR and FQNEAQ (reference sequence). The CDR3 is 14 amino acids. The CDR3 loop is CASSPALYTDTQYF. CDR3 sequence (DNA): TGTGCCAGCAGCCCAGCACTCTACACAGATACGCAGTATTTT.